Below, 22 T cell receptor beta chains from the same sample are listed, as sequenced in a study of identical twins. One entry per CDR3 protein results from TCRdb running MiXCR on the 5' RACE reads. Of about 1.7 million distinct CDR3 sequences listed, around 33% are singletons. Sample: cord blood. The receptors come from a newborn girl in good health.

This clonotype has a handful of counts. V usage is TRBV5-8 and J usage is TRBJ2-7, with D hard to call. V gave up 1 base and J gave up 4 bases, with 12 bases separating them. CDR1 and CDR2 from the germline V gene are SGHTS and YDEGEE. The CDR3 length is 14 residues. The CDR3 reads CASSLSLAVYEQYF. CDR3 DNA: TGTGCCAGCAGCTTGTCATTGGCCGTTTACGAGCAGTACTTC.

This chain joins TRBV28 and TRBJ2-1; D not resolved. This CDR3 contains 16 residues. Germline V gene lookup returns CDR1 MDHEN and CDR2 SYDVKM. The V end was cut by 6 bases, the J end by 0 bases, with 15 bases between. The CDR3 loop is CASRDPLGTSYNEQFF. The CDR3 coding sequence is TGTGCCAGCAGAGACCCTCTAGGAACCTCCTACAATGAGCAGTTCTTC.

The genes are TRBV11-2 and TRBJ1-2, with 11 bases aligning to TRBD1. Per germline, CDR1 SGHAT and CDR2 FQNNGV. This CDR3 comprises 15 residues. With 6 bases clipped from V and 5 bases from J, the junction kept 8 bases outside the gene matches. The CDR3 spells CASSGAGDRGYGYTF. The CDR3 DNA is TGTGCCAGCAGTGGAGCAGGGGACAGGGGGTATGGCTACACCTTC.

In its sample, this clonotype was seen a few times. The chain employs TRBV4-2 and TRBJ2-3; TRBD2 matches at 7 bases. J gave up 1 base and V 1 base, and 8 bases lay outside the gene matches. CDR3 size: 17 residues. CDR1 and CDR2 (germline): LGHNA, YNFKEQ. CDR3 residues: CASSQGLLAGGTDTQYF. The CDR3 DNA is TGTGCCAGCAGCCAAGGACTTTTGGCGGGGGGCACAGATACGCAGTATTTT.

The rearrangement uses TRBV20-1 and TRBJ1-2; no definite D call. Germline loops: CDR1 DFQATT, CDR2 SNEGSKA (reference sequence). The CDR3 runs to 14 residues. Trimming stripped 0 bases from V and 3 bases from J, with 11 bases between. The chain's CDR3 is CSAREIRVYYGYTF. DNA of the CDR3: TGCAGTGCTAGAGAGATACGGGTCTACTATGGCTACACCTTC.

On this clonotype itself: This may arise from a read error, as a much more abundant clone is one base away. The genes are TRBV4-2 and TRBJ2-7; D not resolved. The germline gives CDR1 LGHNA, CDR2 YNFKEQ. V lost 7 bases to trimming and J lost 7 bases, with 20 bases between them. CDR3 size: 14 residues. The CDR3 region has the DNA TGTGCCAGCAACATTGAGGCGTCCTACAATGAGCAGTACTTC. Its translation: CASNIEASYNEQYF.

The chain couples TRBV28 to TRBJ2-1, with a possible D match to TRBD2 (6 bases). The closer fit of TRBJ2-7 to the DNA end suggests the J call may be wrong. The CDR3 consists of 16 residues. Germline values: CDR1 MDHEN, CDR2 SYDVKM. CDR3 sequence (DNA): TGTGCCAGCAGTTCCCAGGGACGGGGGATCTACAATGAGCAGTACTTC. Amino acid sequence: CASSSQGRGIYNEQYF.

CDR3 sequence: CASSQGHSGQQSYNEQFF. The CDR3 DNA sequence: TGTGCCAGCAGCCAAGGTCATAGCGGGCAACAGTCCTACAATGAGCAGTTCTTC. V usage is TRBV4-2 and J usage is TRBJ2-1; 7 nucleotides agree with TRBD2. V was pared by 1 base and J by 1 base, with 10 bases of the junction left unmatched. Germline assignment: CDR1 LGHNA and CDR2 YNFKEQ. This CDR3 spans 18 amino acids.

The chain uses TRBV5-1 and TRBJ1-2; tentatively, D is TRBD1 (5 bases). Germline V gene data show CDR1 as SGHRS and CDR2 as YFSETQ. V gave up 4 bases and J gave up 4 bases, with 14 bases separating them. The CDR3 has 14 residues. CDR3 DNA: TGCGCCAGCAGCACCCGGGGGGATGGCTATGGCTACACCTTC. Residues: CASSTRGDGYGYTF.

V gene TRBV2 combines with J gene TRBJ2-1; 10 bases map to TRBD2. The CDR3 is 14 amino acids. Germline CDR1 is SNHLY and CDR2 is FYNNEI. The V segment lost 6 bases and the J segment 10 bases; nucleotides outside the gene matches: 9. Written as DNA, the CDR3 is TGTGCCAGCAGAGGGACTAGCGTGGGTTCAGAGCAGTTCTTC. Protein product: CASRGTSVGSEQFF. Full variable domain (missing parts from reference TRBV2 and TRBJ2-1): EPEVTQTPSHQVTQMGQEVILRCVPISNHLYFYWYRQILGQKVEFLVSFYNNEISEKSEIFDDQFSVERPDGSNFTLKIRSTKLEDSAMYFCASRGTSVGSEQFFGPGTRLTVL.

Comment on this clonotype: One end of the junction varies from germline; a read error may be responsible. The CDR3 coding sequence is TGCGCCAGCGGCTTGTACCAGGGAGGTTCCACTGAAGCTTTCTTT. It translates to CASGLYQGGSTEAFF. The chain is built from TRBV5-1 and TRBJ1-1, with a tentative D call TRBD1 (5 bases). The CDR3 covers 15 residues. Germline V gene sequence: CDR1 SGHRS, CDR2 YFSETQ.

The J gene is TRBJ1-2, the V gene TRBV19, with 7 nucleotides matching TRBD1. Trimming at V came to 7 bases and at J to 7 bases, leaving 6 bases not matched to a gene. The germline V gene has CDR1 LNHDA and CDR2 SQIVND (reference sequence). The CDR3 extends over 12 amino acids. The CDR3 DNA reads TGTGCCAGTACCAGGGGGGGGCCTGGCTACACCTTC. It yields the protein CASTRGGPGYTF.

This clonotype has just a few counts. The chain recombines TRBV2 with TRBJ2-1, with TRBD1 matching 7 bases. Losses at the gene ends were 0 bases for V and 9 bases for J; bases not matched to a gene: 5. In germline, CDR1 is SNHLY, CDR2 FYNNEI. The CDR3 length is 14 residues. In DNA form, the CDR3 reads TGTGCCAGCAGTGAAGCAGGGGGCTCGGGTGAGCAGTTCTTC. Translation: CASSEAGGSGEQFF.

This clonotype has just a few counts. This rearrangement joins TRBV7-6 to TRBJ2-5, with 11 bases lining up with TRBD2. The CDR3 extends over 18 amino acids. V dropped 1 base and J dropped 4; count of bases not matched to a gene: 11. CDR1 is SGHVS, CDR2 FNYEAQ, per germline. CDR3 nucleotides: TGTGCCAGCAGCTTAGGTGGGATTAGCGGGAGGGTCGGAGAGACCCAGTACTTC. Protein sequence: CASSLGGISGRVGETQYF.

This rearrangement joins TRBV6-5 to TRBJ2-7; 10 positions agree with TRBD2. V dropped 0 bases and J dropped 5; count of bases not matched to a gene: 4. Germline-derived CDR1 and CDR2 are MNHEY and SVGAGI. CDR3 length: 15 amino acids. The CDR3 here is CASSYSGLASHEQYF. In nucleotides, the CDR3 is TGTGCCAGCAGTTACTCGGGACTAGCGTCCCACGAGCAGTACTTC.

The rearrangement links TRBV20-1 to TRBJ2-3, with D perhaps matching TRBD2 (5 bases). The CDR3 is 13 residues long. Germline V lookup: CDR1 DFQATT, CDR2 SNEGSKA (reference sequence). Trimming took off 3 bases at V and 5 bases at J, with 12 bases between the two ends. The CDR3 DNA is TGCAGTGCTAGTATCGGGGAGATAGATACGCAGTATTTT. Residues: CSASIGEIDTQYF.

This chain links TRBV27 with TRBJ2-1, with D possibly called TRBD1 or TRBD2 (5 bases each). V was cut by 3 bases and J by 10 bases, with 22 bases left in between. The CDR3 covers 16 residues. Germline V gene data show CDR1 as MNHEY and CDR2 as SMNVEV (reference sequence). The DNA for the CDR3 is TGTGCCAGCAGTTTGGGCCAGGGCGTGAAGGAGCGGGAGCAGTTCTTC. Protein sequence: CASSLGQGVKEREQFF.

The rearrangement uses TRBV14 and TRBJ1-4; no definite D call. The ends were cut back, 5 bases at V and 5 bases at J, with 15 bases in the middle. Germline V gene data show CDR1 as SGHDN and CDR2 as FVKESK. The CDR3 spans 15 residues. The chain's CDR3 is CASSLRLAGNEKLFF. The CDR3 bases are TGTGCCAGCAGCTTACGCCTTGCTGGCAATGAAAAACTGTTTTTT.

This clonotype has only a few counts. The V and J genes are TRBV27 and TRBJ2-1; D might be TRBD2 (7 bases). The V gene lost 6 bases and the J gene lost 0 bases, with 18 bases spanning the gap. The germline V gene encodes CDR1 MNHEY and CDR2 SMNVEV (reference sequence). This CDR3 is 17 amino acids long. The CDR3 loop reads CASSPRGGPNSYNEQFF. The CDR3 DNA reads as TGTGCCAGCAGCCCTCGCGGGGGCCCAAACTCCTACAATGAGCAGTTCTTC.

The rearrangement joins TRBV27 to TRBJ1-1; TRBD1 matches at 9 bases. The CDR3 consists of 14 residues. Germline V gives CDR1 MNHEY, CDR2 SMNVEV (reference sequence). Trimming took 10 bases from V and 1 from J; bases not matched to a gene: 7. The CDR3 sequence: CATHDRGRNTEAFF. The CDR3 nucleotides read TGTGCCACCCACGACAGGGGGAGGAACACTGAAGCTTTCTTT.

CDR3 nucleotide sequence: TGTGCCAGCAGCAAAACCGACACAGGGGGTAATGGCTACACCTTC. This sequence encodes CASSKTDTGGNGYTF. The chain recombines TRBV7-9 with TRBJ1-2; TRBD1 matches 8 bases. V shed 5 bases, J shed 6 bases, and the junction held 11 bases outside the gene matches. This CDR3 comprises 15 residues. CDR1 is SEHNR, CDR2 FQNEAQ, per germline (reference sequence). Using reference TRBV7-9 and TRBJ1-2 for the parts outside the CDR3, the full variable domain is DTGVSQNPRHKITKRGQNVTFRCDPISEHNRLYWYRQTLGQGPEFLTYFQNEAQLEKSRLLSDRFSAERPKGSFSTLEIQRTEQGDSAMYLCASSKTDTGGNGYTFGSGTRLTVV.

This clonotype was detected only a few times. J is TRBJ2-5 and V is TRBV5-1; possibly TRBD2 for D (6 bases). Trimming cost V 4 bases and J 2 bases, with 12 bases left between them. The CDR3 has 14 residues. Germline lookup yields CDR1 SGHRS and CDR2 YFSETQ. This CDR3 is CASSRLVWQETQYF. As DNA, the CDR3 is TGCGCCAGCAGCCGACTAGTATGGCAAGAGACCCAGTACTTC.